Shown below are 7 T cell receptor beta chains from a single sample sequenced in a study of siplizumab effects on memory and regulatory T cells. The data were produced by immunoSEQ multiplex PCR, yet TCRdb's version contains in-frame clones alone and is incomplete. The sample includes about 120,000 clones, around 94% of them seen just once. What was sequenced was non-Treg CD4+ T cells sorted from blood. All receptors come from a human donor in good health.

V gene TRBV7-2 combines with J gene TRBJ2-7, with TRBD1 matching over 8 bases. This CDR3 has 15 residues. Germline CDR1 reads SGHTA; CDR2 reads FQGNSA. V was pared by 3 bases and J by 3 bases, with 7 bases of the junction left unmatched. CDR3 region: CASSLGDRGFYEQYF. CDR3 nucleotide sequence: TGTGCCAGCAGCTTGGGAGACAGGGGTTTCTACGAGCAGTACTTC.

The V gene is TRBV7-6, the J gene TRBJ2-1; 7 nucleotides align to TRBD2. CDR1 and CDR2 from the germline V gene are SGHVS and FNYEAQ. J lost 6 bases, V lost 6 bases, and 8 bases had no gene match. This CDR3 has 14 residues. The CDR3, as DNA: TGTGCCAGCAGTCACGCCACGGGGGGCAATGAGCAGTTCTTC. It yields the protein CASSHATGGNEQFF.

This chain links TRBV5-6 with TRBJ2-3; 8 positions agree with TRBD1. From germline, CDR1 is SGHDT and CDR2 YYEEEE. This CDR3 contains 15 residues. V was clipped by 3 bases and J by 1 base; unmatched bases: 4. This CDR3 reads CASSWGQVGTDTQYF. CDR3 DNA sequence: TGTGCCAGCAGCTGGGGACAGGTAGGCACAGATACGCAGTATTTT. The full variable domain, its missing parts supplied by reference TRBV5-6 and TRBJ2-3, is DAGVTQSPTHLIKTRGQQVTLRCSPKSGHDTVSWYQQALGQGPQFIFQYYEEEERQRGNFPDRFSGHQFPNYSSELNVNALLLGDSALYLCASSWGQVGTDTQYFGPGTRLTVL.

The chain joins TRBV25-1 to TRBJ1-6; 7 positions match TRBD1. The V gene's germline CDR1 is MGHDK and CDR2 SYGVNS. This CDR3 spans 15 amino acids. Trimming took 3 bases from V and 6 from J; bases not matched to a gene: 5. CDR3 nucleotide sequence: TGTGCCAGCAGTGAGAGACAGGGCCCTAATTCACCCCTCCACTTT. It codes for CASSERQGPNSPLHF.

In its sample, this clone was seen once. The rearrangement joins TRBV30 to TRBJ2-2; the D is unclear. Trimming took off 2 bases at V and 1 base at J, with 8 bases between the two ends. The CDR3 runs to 14 residues. CDR1 GTSNPN and CDR2 SVGIG come from the germline V gene (reference sequence). CDR3 in amino acids: CAWSTVMNTGELFF. Here the CDR3 DNA reads TGTGCCTGGAGTACAGTTATGAACACCGGGGAGCTGTTTTTT.

V and J are TRBV7-9 and TRBJ1-4; D perhaps matches TRBD1 (6 bases). This CDR3 has 15 residues. From germline, CDR1 is SEHNR and CDR2 FQNEAQ (reference sequence). Trimming took off 1 base at V and 3 bases at J, with 9 bases between the two ends. The CDR3: CASSLVEGANEKLFF. Here the CDR3 DNA reads TGTGCCAGCAGCTTAGTTGAGGGGGCTAATGAAAAACTGTTTTTT.

V usage is TRBV20-1 and J usage is TRBJ1-2; D is perhaps TRBD1 (5 bases). The CDR3 runs 11 residues. Germline assignment: CDR1 DFQATT and CDR2 SNEGSKA (reference sequence). V was trimmed by 3 bases and J by 7 bases, leaving 9 bases between them. The CDR3 region is CSASWGRGYTF. CDR3 nucleotide sequence: TGCAGTGCTAGTTGGGGCCGTGGCTACACCTTC.